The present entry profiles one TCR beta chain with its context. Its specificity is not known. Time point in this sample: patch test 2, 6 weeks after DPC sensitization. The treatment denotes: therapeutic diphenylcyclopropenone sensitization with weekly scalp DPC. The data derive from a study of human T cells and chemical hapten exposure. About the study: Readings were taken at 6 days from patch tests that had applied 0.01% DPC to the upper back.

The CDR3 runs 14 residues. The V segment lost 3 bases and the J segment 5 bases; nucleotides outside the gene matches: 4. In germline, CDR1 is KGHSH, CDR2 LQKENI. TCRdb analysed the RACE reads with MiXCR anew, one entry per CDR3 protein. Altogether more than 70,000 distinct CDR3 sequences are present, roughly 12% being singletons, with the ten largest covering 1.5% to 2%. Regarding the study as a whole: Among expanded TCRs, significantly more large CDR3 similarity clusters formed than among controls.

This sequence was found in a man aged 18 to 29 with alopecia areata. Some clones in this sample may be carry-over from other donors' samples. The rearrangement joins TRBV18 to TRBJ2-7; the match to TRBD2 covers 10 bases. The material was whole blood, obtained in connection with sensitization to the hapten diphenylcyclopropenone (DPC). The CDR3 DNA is TGTGCCAGCTCACCGACCCTAGCGGGGGACGAGCAGTACTTC. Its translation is CASSPTLAGDEQYF.